This T cell receptor beta chain was profiled in a study of blood T cell repertoires in COVID-19. Whole-study context: Material from acute and convalescent COVID-19 was sourced from the United States, Italy and Spain. From T cells, B-cell-depleted T cells, or PBMCs came the material, which was cDNA or gDNA.

Trimming pared 2 bases from V and 1 base from J, leaving 9 bases between. This CDR3 has 14 amino acids. Germline loops: CDR1 SGHDT, CDR2 YYEEEE. In the original workflow: Reference gene primers were amplified, and this amplification served to estimate nucleated cell counts. TCRdb's table, derived via immunoSEQ multiplex PCR, lists solely in-frame clones and lacks some. V and J calls and clone size follow that table, whereas D and trimming were derived from the DNA. Of around 200,000 clones listed, around nine tenths are singletons. The sequence came from a man aged 40-49 years with acute or convalescent COVID-19. The V call is TRBV5-6, the J call TRBJ1-1; no firm D call. The specimen was peripheral blood. This chain's CDR3 is CASSFSGPNTEAFF. The CDR3 region has the DNA TGTGCCAGCAGCTTCTCAGGTCCGAACACTGAAGCTTTCTTT.